A selection of T cell receptor beta chains follows, all from one sample in a study of blood T cell repertoires in COVID-19. Clones were sequenced by immunoSEQ multiplex PCR, and TCRdb holds only the in-frame ones, with some missing. The top ten hold approximately 1.5% of the sample, which has 55,000 to 75,000 clones, just under 90% seen once. Sequences were obtained from peripheral blood. These receptor sequences come from a man aged 60 to 75 with acute or convalescent COVID-19. Each CDR3 is given without its conserved first and last residue. The listing skips clone size in some rows; elsewhere it reads once, few, many or a size class.

v_call | clone_size | cdr3_aa
TRBV5-1 | NA | ASSLAGQGAQTQY
TRBV15 | NA | ATSRGRDRGGTEAF
TRBV7-6 | few | ASSLSRWNNEKLF
TRBV13 | NA | ASSVGDRENYGYT
TRBV6-5 | NA | ASRGQEFFYEQY
TRBV18 | NA | ASSRLTGSGVGELF
TRBV2 | NA | ASSERTDTVGELF
TRBV19 | NA | ASSIVGRSTEAF
TRBV5-4 | once | ASSPRTSSTDTQY
TRBV4-2 | NA | ASSQRTDNSPLH
TRBV12-3/TRBV12-4 | NA | ASSLGEAIY
TRBV29-1 | once | SVVGQSVATQY
TRBV2 | NA | ATRWGSGGAAGELF
TRBV28 | once | ASAALQGARGFDEKLF
TRBV20-1 | NA | SASTQRGALSYNEQF
TRBV2 | NA | ASSALAGPYEQY
TRBV10-3 | NA | ASGGTADGYT
TRBV11-2 | NA | ASKLGGAPNFYGYT
TRBV2 | NA | ASSGTRNTEAF
TRBV6-6 | NA | ASRPQQGRNSPLH
TRBV19 | NA | ASSIGQGTNEKLF
TRBV6-5 | NA | ASSYSGTGGYGYT
TRBV27 | NA | ASSGLRDRPYGYT
TRBV6-6 | NA | ASSYLRGPYGYT
TRBV30 | NA | AWAGEGTEAF
TRBV2 | NA | ASRTIRGATRHGYT
TRBV7-2 | few | ASSLVRGANQPQH
TRBV7-9 | NA | ASSLAKGANEQF
TRBV7-2 | NA | ASSLAFERRYEQY
TRBV9 | NA | ASSVARGGLNTDTQY
TRBV7-7 | NA | ASSLGASGSPLH
TRBV19 | NA | ASSGQGVVLGGTEAF